Reported below is one T cell receptor beta chain. It lacks a known antigen. The input lacks base qualities; no much larger clone sits a single base away. Via the germline V gene, CDR1 is SGHVS and CDR2 FQNEAQ. Counted from cysteine to phenylalanine, this CDR3 has 18 amino acids. The retained sequence is limited to the CDR3, 54 bases, with the frame set at the first base. V is cut back by 2 bases and J by 4 bases, with 14 bases in the junction unmatched. The data derive from a study of blood T cell repertoires in COVID-19 (dated by TCRdb to the early 2020s). At the level of the whole study: Collaborator samples came from the United States, Italy and Spain and covered acute and convalescent phases of COVID-19. Sample metadata almost always included a de-identified subject ID, COVID-19 status, age in years and sex. A freely available public database, intended as a resource for researchers studying the immune response to SARS-CoV-2, is where the repertoires were released. The samples were drawn from two sources: the first 160 participants of the ongoing ImmuneRACE study, and fewer than 1,500 subjects contributed by 6 global collaborators. The material from the prospective study consisted of cDNA or gDNA derived from T cells, B-cell-depleted T cells, or PBMCs. Where available, HLA class I and class II types were taken from metadata supplied by the sample provider and were not determined by assay-based typing. Deeply sampled blood TCRbeta repertoires from subjects exposed to, actively infected with, or recovered from COVID-19 were included in the dataset. General conclusions and limits of the study: How much clinical and demographic metadata was included differed by source and by participant, and the metadata was provided uncurated.

Participants in the prospective study were aged roughly 18 to 100 years, lived in over 20 United States geographic areas, and enrolled through a virtual design. Cohort assignment in the prospective study relied on participant-reported clinical history from a screening survey and a study questionnaire. Exposed participants had been in contact with someone with a PCR-confirmed or clinician-diagnosed COVID-19 case within 2 weeks of study entry. In the prospective study, whole blood, serum and a nasopharyngeal or oropharyngeal swab were collected from each participant by mobile phlebotomists. Over a roughly two-month period, participants in the prospective study had the option of providing additional blood draws and questionnaires. Blood samples from the prospective study were shipped frozen or at room temperature prior to DNA extraction. TCRbeta CDR3 regions were amplified from genomic DNA using the immunoSEQ Assay, a bias-controlled multiplex PCR. Per the authors' processing: Within the assay, amplification of reference gene primers was used to estimate how many nucleated cells each sample contained. To quantify the absolute abundance of each unique TCRbeta CDR3 rearrangement, sequence reads were collapsed and filtered. For each sample, productive Simpson clonality was calculated by taking the square root of Simpson's diversity index across productive rearrangements. The source is immuneACCESS, and TCRdb retained only in-frame sequences with V and J called. Part of the clones is not carried over; for the studies checked, unresolved V genes explain less than half of this, and the remainder is unexplained. That table supplies the V and J calls and clone size; D and trimming were determined from the DNA. Within this sample are around 190,000 clones, with about 83% of them counted one time only. 3.2% of the sample goes to the ten largest clones.

This TCR was recovered from a woman in her 30s who had been exposed to COVID-19. The material sequenced was PBMCs or T cells enriched from blood (not recorded which). The sequence is built from TRBV7-8 and TRBJ1-3, and 7 junction bases match TRBD1. For the CDR3, the sequence is CASSLNPWDRVNGNTIYF. At the DNA level, the sequence is TGTGCCAGCAGCTTAAATCCCTGGGACAGAGTGAACGGAAACACCATATATTTT.